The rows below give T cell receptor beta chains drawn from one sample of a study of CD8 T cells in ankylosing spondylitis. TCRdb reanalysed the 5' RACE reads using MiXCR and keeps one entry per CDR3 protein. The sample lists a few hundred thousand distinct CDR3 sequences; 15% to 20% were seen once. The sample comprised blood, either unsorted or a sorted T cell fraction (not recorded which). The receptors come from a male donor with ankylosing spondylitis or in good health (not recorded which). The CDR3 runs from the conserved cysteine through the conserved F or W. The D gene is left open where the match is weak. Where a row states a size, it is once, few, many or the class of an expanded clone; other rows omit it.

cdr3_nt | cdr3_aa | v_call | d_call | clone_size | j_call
TGTGCCAGCAGAACCGGGACAGGGACCGGGGAGCTGTTTTTT | CASRTGTGTGELFF | TRBV21-1 | NA | many | TRBJ2-2
TGTGCCAGCAGTTACTCTTGGCGGGAGGCCCAAGAGACCCAGTACTTC | CASSYSWREAQETQYF | TRBV6-2/TRBV6-3 | TRBD2 | NA | TRBJ2-5
TGTGCCAGCAGCTTAGTCCCGACAGTTAGCCCCACAGATACGCAGTATTTT | CASSLVPTVSPTDTQYF | TRBV11-2 | NA | NA | TRBJ2-3
TGTGCCAGCAGCTTAGCTTGGGGACAGAGCGAGACCCAGTACTTC | CASSLAWGQSETQYF | TRBV7-2 | TRBD1 | NA | TRBJ2-5
TGCGCCAGCAGCCAGCACGGGGGGAGGGCCGATGAGCAGTTCTTC | CASSQHGGRADEQFF | TRBV4-3 | TRBD2 | NA | TRBJ2-1
TGCAGTGCAGGAACGGAGCCCAAATACAATGAGCAGTTCTTC | CSAGTEPKYNEQFF | TRBV20-1 | NA | many | TRBJ2-1
TGTGCCAGCAGCTTATTCGGGAGCGCCTACGAGCAGTACTTC | CASSLFGSAYEQYF | TRBV7-2 | NA | few | TRBJ2-7
TGTTCCAGCAGTTACTCGAGAGCTCAGCCCACAGATACGCAGTATTTT | CSSSYSRAQPTDTQYF | TRBV6-5 | NA | NA | TRBJ2-3
TGTGCCAGCAGCCGGGACAGTAACGAGCAGTACTTC | CASSRDSNEQYF | TRBV9 | TRBD1 | few | TRBJ2-7
TGCGCCAGCAGCCAAAGCCGCTACCTTCAAGAGACCCAGTACTTC | CASSQSRYLQETQYF | TRBV4-3 | NA | NA | TRBJ2-5
TGCAGCGGTATACAGGGTACCCTCAATGAGCAGTTCTTC | CSGIQGTLNEQFF | TRBV29-1 | NA | many | TRBJ2-1
TGTGCCACCAGCAGAGATTCGTTAGTCGGGACGCTCTATAGCTACACCTTC | CATSRDSLVGTLYSYTF | TRBV15 | NA | NA | TRBJ1-2
TGTGCCAGCAGCATGGGACTAGCCGGGGAGCTGTTTTTT | CASSMGLAGELFF | TRBV7-9 | TRBD2 | NA | TRBJ2-2
TGCAGCGTTTCATATGGGGGGACCGATGGCTACACCTTC | CSVSYGGTDGYTF | TRBV29-1 | NA | many | TRBJ1-2
TGTGCCAGCAGTAGTTTAGGTAGGACTGAAGCTTTCTTT | CASSSLGRTEAFF | TRBV7-9 | NA | NA | TRBJ1-1
TGCGCCAGCAGCCACCGGGACTACAATTACGAGCAGTACTTC | CASSHRDYNYEQYF | TRBV5-1 | TRBD2 | NA | TRBJ2-7
TGTGCCACCAGCCTAGGGGACTTC | CATSLGDF | TRBV24-1 | NA | few | TRBJ2-7
TGTGCCAGCAGCCAAGATCTCAACTACGAGCAGTACTTC | CASSQDLNYEQYF | TRBV4-2 | NA | NA | TRBJ2-7